The present entry profiles one T cell receptor beta chain with its context. Its antigen is not identified. The data were obtained in a study of T cells after yellow fever vaccination. The study, taken as a whole, reports: Of the clonotypes, a small share occurred in both CD4 and CD8 compartments.

Universal primer sites and UMIs were introduced during 5'RACE template-switching synthesis of TCR cDNA. Via MiXCR, TCRdb re-called the 5' RACE reads, giving one row per CDR3 protein. Of 95,000 to 150,000 distinct CDR3 sequences in the sample, about 7% were seen once. The CDR3 runs 16 residues. Between the trimmed V and J ends, which lost 4 bases and 2 bases, there was a span of 15 bases. The germline V gene encodes CDR1 SGHRS and CDR2 YFSETQ. The rearrangement links TRBV5-1 to TRBJ1-4, with unresolved D. The material sequenced was CD4+ T cells sorted from PBMCs, taken around 10 days after the first yellow fever vaccination. The sequence was obtained from a man younger than 35 who received the YFV17D yellow fever vaccine. CDR3 residues: CASSTLPGSTNEKLFF. CDR3 nucleotides: TGCGCCAGCAGCACCCTGCCGGGATCTACTAATGAAAAACTGTTTTTT.